The 5 T cell receptor beta chains below come from one sample, sequenced in a study of blood T cell repertoires in COVID-19 (TCRdb year 2020). Library preparation used the immunoSEQ multiplex PCR assay. The source is immuneACCESS, and TCRdb retained only in-frame sequences with V and J called. Part of the clones is not carried over; for the studies checked, unresolved V genes explain less than half of this, and the remainder is unexplained. The sample yields about 230,000 clones; around 80% were counted once. The top ten hold roughly 27% of the sample. The sequenced sample consisted of peripheral blood. Receptors were obtained from a man aged 40-49 years with acute or convalescent COVID-19.

The chain has TRBV11-3 and TRBJ2-2, with D maybe TRBD2 (6 bases). The V and J ends lost 5 bases and 6 bases respectively, with 13 bases between them. The CDR3 is 14 residues long. The germline CDR1 and CDR2 sequences are SGHNT and YENEEA. The CDR3 here is CASSATRAAGELFF. CDR3 nucleotides: TGTGCCAGCAGCGCGACTAGGGCGGCCGGGGAGCTGTTTTTT.

The V and J genes are TRBV6-1 and TRBJ2-1, with 9 bases lining up with TRBD1. CDR1 is MNHNS and CDR2 is SASEGT in the germline V gene. The CDR3 sequence is 16 residues long. V gave up 3 bases and J gave up 3 bases; unmatched junction bases: 6. The CDR3 DNA reads TGTGCCAGCAGTGACCGGGGGACAGGGTTCTACAATGAGCAGTTCTTC. As protein: CASSDRGTGFYNEQFF.

The J gene is TRBJ1-5, the V gene TRBV19, with TRBD1 matching 11 bases. Unmatched junction bases numbered 6, after V lost 8 bases and J lost 6 bases. Germline CDR1 is LNHDA and CDR2 is SQIVND (reference sequence). The CDR3 covers 14 residues. For the CDR3, the DNA is TGTGCCAGTGAAGGACAGGGGGCAGGTCAGCCCCAGCATTTT. It translates to CASEGQGAGQPQHF. Using reference TRBV19 and TRBJ1-5 for the parts outside the CDR3, the full variable domain is DGGITQSPKYLFRKEGQNVTLSCEQNLNHDAMYWYRQDPGQGLRLIYYSQIVNDFQKGDIAEGYSVSREKKESFPLTVTSAQKNPTAFYLCASEGQGAGQPQHFGDGTRLSIL.

The chain combines TRBV5-4 with TRBJ2-2; TRBD2 might be the D (5 bases). Germline values: CDR1 SGHNT, CDR2 YYREEE (reference sequence). The CDR3 loop spans 15 amino acids. V lost 4 bases to trimming and J lost 1 base, with 11 bases between them. DNA of the CDR3: TGTGCCAGCAGCACGGACCGGGGGAACACCGGGGAGCTGTTTTTT. It is translated as CASSTDRGNTGELFF.

This chain links TRBV7-2 with TRBJ2-1; 8 bases match TRBD2. Germline loops: CDR1 SGHTA, CDR2 FQGNSA. The J segment lost 4 bases and the V segment lost 3 bases, leaving 8 bases of the junction unmatched. The CDR3 sequence is 16 residues long. The CDR3 loop is CASSLAAIAGYNEQFF. Here the CDR3 DNA reads TGTGCCAGCAGCTTGGCTGCAATAGCGGGATACAATGAGCAGTTCTTC.